This T cell receptor (beta chain) is drawn from a study of radiotherapy plus CTLA-4 blockade in lung cancer. The assay was immunoSEQ multiplex PCR, and TCRdb's table has in-frame clones only and misses some. Among tens of thousands of clones, roughly 80% were seen once, and the ten largest hold 0.82%. This CDR3 comprises 16 residues. J was trimmed by 4 bases and V by 4 bases; bases with no gene match: 11. Germline CDR1 MGHRA, CDR2 YSYEKL. The V and J genes are TRBV4-1 and TRBJ1-1, with 8 bases matching TRBD1. This specimen was peripheral blood, taken from a patient treated with radiotherapy plus ipilimumab. The receptor's source is a human donor with non-small cell lung cancer who had stable disease on radiotherapy plus ipilimumab. The DNA for the CDR3 is TGCGCCAGCAGCCGACACCAAGGACAGGGTAGCACTGAAGCTTTCTTT. Translating it yields CASSRHQGQGSTEAFF.